This is a list of T cell receptor beta chains from one sample in a study of blood T cell repertoires in COVID-19. TCRdb's copy holds only in-frame clones and misses some; the assay was immunoSEQ multiplex PCR. The sample lists around 60,000 clones; roughly 87% were seen once. Specimen: peripheral blood. The receptors originated from a man aged 50 to 59 with active COVID-19. Each CDR3 is given with its conserved first and last residue. Each record gives: J gene, clone size, D gene, V gene, CDR3 protein, CDR3 DNA. D genes are given only for firm matches. Not every row has a clone size; where given, it reads once, few, many or a size class.

>TRBJ1-2|NA|TRBD1|TRBV12-3/TRBV12-4
CASSYRQGGGYTF
TGTGCCAGCAGTTATCGACAGGGGGGTGGCTACACCTTC
>TRBJ2-2|NA|NA|TRBV19
CASRAASNTGELFF
TGTGCCAGTAGGGCCGCCTCGAACACCGGGGAGCTGTTTTTT
>TRBJ1-5|NA|NA|TRBV6-5
CASGRQGATQHF
TGTGCCAGCGGGAGGCAGGGCGCGACCCAGCATTTT
>TRBJ2-3|NA|NA|TRBV5-1
CASSSGLNTDTQYF
TGCGCCAGCAGCTCGGGACTTAACACAGATACGCAGTATTTT
>TRBJ2-7|NA|NA|TRBV11-2
CASKPASSYEQYF
TGTGCCAGCAAGCCAGCTAGCTCCTACGAGCAGTACTTC
>TRBJ2-5|NA|TRBD1|TRBV7-9
CASSIGGWETQYF
TGTGCCAGCAGCATAGGGGGCTGGGAGACCCAGTACTTC
>TRBJ1-5|NA|NA|TRBV7-9
CASSPLSGRGNQPQHF
TGTGCCAGCAGCCCCTTATCGGGTCGGGGCAATCAGCCCCAGCATTTT
>TRBJ1-4|medium-sized|NA|TRBV6-6
CATQRGITNEKLFF
TGTGCCACCCAGCGAGGGATAACTAATGAAAAACTGTTTTTT
>TRBJ1-1|NA|NA|TRBV6-5
CASSYTGGTEAFF
TGTGCCAGCAGTTATACCGGGGGGACTGAAGCTTTCTTT
>TRBJ1-5|once|TRBD1|TRBV15
CATQTGGPPNQPQHF
TGTGCCACCCAAACAGGGGGCCCCCCCAATCAGCCCCAGCATTTT
>TRBJ2-4|NA|NA|TRBV6-5
CAAQRTPRDIQYF
TGTGCCGCCCAGAGGACCCCGAGGGACATTCAGTACTTC
>TRBJ2-3|NA|TRBD1|TRBV10-3
CAISESDRVTDTQYF
TGTGCCATCAGTGAGTCCGACAGGGTAACAGATACGCAGTATTTT
>TRBJ2-3|NA|TRBD1|TRBV4-3
CASTLTGASTDTQYF
TGCGCCAGCACGCTAACAGGGGCCAGCACAGATACGCAGTATTTT
>TRBJ2-1|NA|NA|TRBV19
CASSIQHVSYNEQFF
TGTGCCAGTAGTATACAACACGTCTCCTACAATGAGCAGTTCTTC
>TRBJ2-2|once|TRBD2|TRBV5-6
CASSRKLGGVNTGELFF
TGTGCCAGCAGCCGCAAGCTTGGGGGGGTAAACACCGGGGAGCTGTTTTTT
>TRBJ1-2|NA|NA|TRBV6-5
CASSYSANYGYTF
TGTGCCAGCAGTTACTCCGCTAACTATGGCTACACCTTC
>TRBJ2-7|NA|TRBD1|TRBV6-5
CASKMTGPYEQYF
TGTGCCAGCAAGATGACAGGGCCCTACGAGCAGTACTTC
>TRBJ2-5|NA|TRBD1|TRBV6-6
CASSYGTGNQETQYF
TGTGCCAGCAGTTATGGGACAGGGAACCAAGAGACCCAGTACTTC
>TRBJ1-6|NA|TRBD1|TRBV19
CASSPLQGSNSPLHF
TGTGCCAGTAGTCCACTACAGGGGAGTAATTCACCCCTCCACTTT
>TRBJ2-7|once|TRBD1|TRBV6-5
CASSRTGTGDGEQYF
TGTGCCAGCAGTCGAACCGGGACAGGAGACGGCGAGCAGTACTTC
>TRBJ2-2|NA|TRBD1|TRBV6-5
CASRAGTENTGELFF
TGTGCCAGCAGAGCCGGGACAGAGAACACCGGGGAGCTGTTTTTT
>TRBJ2-5|few|TRBD1|TRBV10-3
CAISESAGGETQYF
TGTGCCATCAGTGAGTCGGCAGGGGGAGAGACCCAGTACTTC
>TRBJ2-7|NA|NA|TRBV12-3/TRBV12-4
CASSLRTEQYF
TGTGCCAGCAGCTTAAGGACTGAGCAGTACTTC
>TRBJ2-3|NA|TRBD2|TRBV4-1
CASSQGVAGGYTDTQYF
TGCGCCAGCAGCCAGGGCGTGGCGGGGGGATATACAGATACGCAGTATTTT
>TRBJ1-5|NA|NA|TRBV5-8
CASSTRTGDNQPQHF
TGTGCCAGCAGCACACGGACCGGGGACAATCAGCCCCAGCATTTT
>TRBJ1-6|once|TRBD1|TRBV5-1
CASSLAKGDSLGPLHF
TGCGCCAGCAGCTTGGCCAAGGGGGACAGTTTAGGGCCCCTCCACTTT